This is a list of T cell receptor beta chains from one sample in a study of early T cells in non-severe SARS-CoV-2 infection. TCRdb called the 5' RACE reads again in MiXCR, with one record for every CDR3 protein. The sample has about 81,000 distinct CDR3 sequences, roughly 6% seen once. The specimen sequenced was whole blood. The source of these receptors is an adult who was a healthcare worker with PCR-confirmed SARS-CoV-2 infection or an uninfected control (not recorded which). CDR3s include the opening cysteine and the closing phenylalanine or tryptophan. The D gene is left open where the match is weak. Rows give clone size only sometimes, using once, few, many, or a class for an expanded clone.

J: TRBJ1-5; V: TRBV25-1; size: many; D: .; DNA: TGTGCCAGCAGTGAATTTGGGAATCAGCCCCAGCATTTT; CDR3: CASSEFGNQPQHF
J: TRBJ2-2; V: TRBV10-2; size: few; D: TRBD1; DNA: TGCGCCAGCTCTGACTGGACAGGGCTGAACACCGGGGAGCTGTTTTTT; CDR3: CASSDWTGLNTGELFF
J: TRBJ1-5; V: TRBV25-1; size: few; D: .; DNA: TGTGCCAGCAGTATGGCCGGACCCAATCAGCCCCAGCATTTT; CDR3: CASSMAGPNQPQHF
J: TRBJ2-6; V: TRBV5-5; size: many; D: .; DNA: TGTGCCACCAACCGGGCGGCTGGGGCCAACGTCCTGACTTTC; CDR3: CATNRAAGANVLTF
J: TRBJ1-1; V: TRBV6-2/TRBV6-3; size: many; D: .; DNA: TGTGCCAGCAGACAGGGAGGTACTGAAGCTTTCTTT; CDR3: CASRQGGTEAFF
J: TRBJ2-2; V: TRBV6-5; size: many; D: .; DNA: TGTGCCAGCAGTTACTCTTCGCGGAACACCGGGGAGCTGTTTTTT; CDR3: CASSYSSRNTGELFF
J: TRBJ2-1; V: TRBV6-5; size: many; D: .; DNA: TGTGCCAGCAGTTCCGGGACGGGGCCCTACAATGAGCAGTTCTTC; CDR3: CASSSGTGPYNEQFF
J: TRBJ1-1; V: TRBV19; size: few; D: TRBD1; DNA: TGTGCCAGTAGTCTCGGACAGGAGCACACTGAAGCTTTCTTT; CDR3: CASSLGQEHTEAFF
J: TRBJ1-1; V: TRBV2; size: .; D: .; DNA: TGTGCCAGCTATGTTGTGTCCACTGAAGCTTTCTTT; CDR3: CASYVVSTEAFF
J: TRBJ2-7; V: TRBV19; size: many; D: .; DNA: TGTGCCAGTAGTACAACCGGCGGGGAGGTCTACGAGCAGTACTTC; CDR3: CASSTTGGEVYEQYF
J: TRBJ1-2; V: TRBV7-2; size: few; D: .; DNA: TGTGCCAGCAGCTTAGTGGCAACGAATAACTATGGCTACACCTTC; CDR3: CASSLVATNNYGYTF
J: TRBJ2-6; V: TRBV10-3; size: .; D: .; DNA: TGTGCCATCGGGTCTTCTGGGGCCAACGTCCTGACTTTC; CDR3: CAIGSSGANVLTF
J: TRBJ2-7; V: TRBV7-2; size: many; D: .; DNA: TGTGCCAGCAGCTTTGAGACAGCGGCCCATGAGCAGTACTTC; CDR3: CASSFETAAHEQYF
J: TRBJ2-3; V: TRBV7-6; size: .; D: TRBD2; DNA: TGTGCCAGCAGCCAACTGACTAGCGGGACTAGCACAGATACGCAGTATTTT; CDR3: CASSQLTSGTSTDTQYF
J: TRBJ2-2; V: TRBV4-2; size: many; D: .; DNA: TGTGCCAGCAGCCCTCTGGGACAAATGAACACCGGGGAGCTGTTTTTT; CDR3: CASSPLGQMNTGELFF
J: TRBJ1-1; V: TRBV6-5; size: few; D: .; DNA: TGTGCCAGCAGTTACGAATCGTTGGCGAACACTGAAGCTTTCTTT; CDR3: CASSYESLANTEAFF
J: TRBJ2-3; V: TRBV12-3/TRBV12-4; size: many; D: .; DNA: TGTGCCAGCAGTTCGGGGATCGCAGATACGCAGTATTTT; CDR3: CASSSGIADTQYF
J: TRBJ2-5; V: TRBV11-2; size: many; D: .; DNA: TGTGCCAGCAGCCGAGATGGGGCAGGGGCGACGGAGACCCAGTACTTC; CDR3: CASSRDGAGATETQYF
J: TRBJ1-2; V: TRBV27; size: few; D: .; DNA: TGTGCCAGCCGCCAGGGACGTTATGGCTACACCTTC; CDR3: CASRQGRYGYTF
J: TRBJ1-2; V: TRBV6-6; size: many; D: TRBD1; DNA: TGTGCCAGCAGTTACGACGCAGGGGGCATGGATGGCTACACCTTC; CDR3: CASSYDAGGMDGYTF
J: TRBJ2-5; V: TRBV25-1; size: many; D: TRBD2; DNA: TGTGCCAGCAGTGAATTAGGACTAGCGCATCAAGAGACCCAGTACTTC; CDR3: CASSELGLAHQETQYF
J: TRBJ2-2; V: TRBV5-6; size: many; D: .; DNA: TGTGCCAGCAGCTTGAACAGGCCGGCAGCCGGGGAGCTGTTTTTT; CDR3: CASSLNRPAAGELFF
J: TRBJ2-7; V: TRBV27; size: .; D: TRBD2; DNA: TGTGCCAGCAGTTTACTGGGACTAGCGGGAGGATCCTACGAGCAGTACTTC; CDR3: CASSLLGLAGGSYEQYF
J: TRBJ2-1; V: TRBV6-6; size: many; D: TRBD2; DNA: TGTGCCAGCAGTTCCGAACTCCTAGCGGGGGTCCACAATGAGCAGTTCTTC; CDR3: CASSSELLAGVHNEQFF
J: TRBJ1-1; V: TRBV25-1; size: few; D: TRBD1; DNA: TGTGCCAGCAATGGACAGGGGTCCCGGAACACTGAAGCTTTCTTT; CDR3: CASNGQGSRNTEAFF
J: TRBJ1-1; V: TRBV12-3/TRBV12-4; size: many; D: TRBD1; DNA: TGTGCCAGCAGAGAAACAGGGGGCGCCGGGGACACTGAAGCTTTCTTT; CDR3: CASRETGGAGDTEAFF
J: TRBJ2-3; V: TRBV30; size: .; D: .; DNA: TGTGCCTGGAGCAGCAGCGCCAGCACAGATACGCAGTATTTT; CDR3: CAWSSSASTDTQYF
J: TRBJ2-5; V: TRBV29-1; size: .; D: .; DNA: TGCAGCGCCGTTCGGGATGTCCAAGAGACCCAGTACTTC; CDR3: CSAVRDVQETQYF
J: TRBJ2-2; V: TRBV20-1; size: many; D: .; DNA: TGCAGTGGACGGCAGGGGCGGACCGGGGAGCTGTTTTTT; CDR3: CSGRQGRTGELFF
J: TRBJ2-5; V: TRBV6-2/TRBV6-3; size: .; D: .; DNA: TGTGCCAGCGGGCGGAGGAGGGAGACCCAGTACTTC; CDR3: CASGRRRETQYF
J: TRBJ2-1; V: TRBV24-1; size: many; D: .; DNA: TGTGCCACCGTCGCGGGTGAGCAGTTCTTC; CDR3: CATVAGEQFF
J: TRBJ2-5; V: TRBV3-1; size: .; D: .; DNA: TGTGCCAGCAGCCAAGATCCCGGACAGCGAGAGACCCAGTACTTC; CDR3: CASSQDPGQRETQYF
J: TRBJ2-1; V: TRBV30; size: many; D: .; DNA: TGTGCCTGGAGTGTAAAGGCGGGGGCCCAAAGCTCCTACAATGAGCAGTTCTTC; CDR3: CAWSVKAGAQSSYNEQFF
J: TRBJ1-2; V: TRBV7-2; size: many; D: TRBD1; DNA: TGTGCCAGCAGCTTTGGAGGGACAGGGAACGCTAACTATGGCTACACCTTC; CDR3: CASSFGGTGNANYGYTF
J: TRBJ1-1; V: TRBV15; size: many; D: .; DNA: TGTGCCACCAGCTCCACCCGACGGGGCACTGAAGCTTTCTTT; CDR3: CATSSTRRGTEAFF
J: TRBJ1-2; V: TRBV30; size: once; D: .; DNA: TGTGCCCGGTCACCTCCGGTACAGCAGTATGGCTACACCTTC; CDR3: CARSPPVQQYGYTF
J: TRBJ2-1; V: TRBV27; size: few; D: TRBD2; DNA: TGTGCCAGCAGTCCTCTGGGACTAGCGGGAGAGGGAAGATACAATGAGCAGTTCTTC; CDR3: CASSPLGLAGEGRYNEQFF
J: TRBJ2-4; V: TRBV29-1; size: few; D: TRBD1; DNA: TGCAGCGGGGTGGACAGGGGAGGGAACATTCAGTACTTC; CDR3: CSGVDRGGNIQYF
J: TRBJ2-1; V: TRBV20-1; size: .; D: TRBD1; DNA: TGCAGTGCTGGCAAGACAGGGTCAACCTACAATGAGCAGTTCTTC; CDR3: CSAGKTGSTYNEQFF
J: TRBJ2-3; V: TRBV5-1; size: .; D: .; DNA: TGCGCCAGCAGCTTGGTAGGGGATACGCAGTATTTT; CDR3: CASSLVGDTQYF